Listed here are 18 T cell receptor beta chains from one sample, sequenced in a study of cytomegalovirus exposure and HLA in healthy donors. PCR was performed using 60 Vbeta and 13 Jbeta primers. Method: immunoSEQ multiplex PCR; TCRdb's copy keeps in-frame clones and lacks some. The profile covers fewer than 130,000 clones, with 78% appearing a single time and under 1.5% taken by the ten largest. Sequenced: PBMCs. All receptors derive from a woman in her twenties or thirties in good health and CMV-seronegative.

This chain uses TRBV11-2 with TRBJ2-1, with D possibly being TRBD2 (5 bases). Trimming took off 5 bases at V and 3 bases at J, with 8 bases between the two ends. The CDR3 totals 13 residues. Germline CDR1 SGHAT, CDR2 FQNNGV. The CDR3 nucleotides read TGTGCCAGCAGCCTCGGAGGCTACAATGAGCAGTTCTTC. Protein sequence: CASSLGGYNEQFF.

The genes are TRBV13 and TRBJ2-5; the D gene is possibly TRBD2 (6 bases). CDR1 is PRHDT, CDR2 FYEKMQ, per germline (reference sequence). The CDR3 runs to 14 residues. The ends were cut back, 5 bases at V and 4 bases at J, with 14 bases in the middle. The CDR3 region has the DNA TGTGCCAGCAGCGAAGACTGGCGGGGAGAGACCCAGTACTTC. Translation gives CASSEDWRGETQYF.

The CDR3 sequence: CASSPAYEQYF. The CDR3 bases are TGTGCCAGCAGCCCCGCCTACGAGCAGTACTTC. This chain connects TRBV7-2 to TRBJ2-7; no reliable D call. V was pared by 5 bases and J by 2 bases, with 4 bases between. Germline V lookup: CDR1 SGHTA, CDR2 FQGNSA. CDR3 length: 11 residues.

This clone was counted a single time. The rearrangement joins TRBV7-9 to TRBJ1-2; D is uncertain. Germline CDR1 reads SEHNR; CDR2 reads FQNEAQ (reference sequence). The V gene lost 0 bases and the J gene lost 7 bases, with 9 bases spanning the gap. This CDR3 spans 13 amino acids. The CDR3 nucleotides read TGTGCCAGCAGCTTAGCTGGCCAGGCTGGCTACACCTTC. Encoded protein: CASSLAGQAGYTF.

This chain connects TRBV10-2 to TRBJ1-1; perhaps TRBD1 as D (5 bases). This CDR3 is 16 amino acids long. Germline V CDR1 and CDR2: WSHSY, SAAADI. Trimming removed 6 bases from V and 4 bases from J, with 21 bases in between. Written as DNA, the CDR3 is TGCGCCAGCAGCCCGAGTCTGGGGGGGTCGGTCACTGAAGCTTTCTTT. It is translated as CASSPSLGGSVTEAFF.

V usage is TRBV4-2 and J usage is TRBJ1-5; no clear D gene. Germline V CDR1 and CDR2: LGHNA, YNFKEQ. Trimming took 0 bases from V and 0 from J, leaving 12 bases between them. The CDR3 has 17 residues. For the CDR3, the DNA is TGTGCCAGCAGCCAAGATGAGGCCGATTATAGCAATCAGCCCCAGCATTTT. Its translation: CASSQDEADYSNQPQHF.

Here the CDR3 reads CASSQGWVSGSSYNEQFF. CDR3 bases: TGTGCCAGCAGCCAGGGTTGGGTCAGCGGGAGCTCCTACAATGAGCAGTTCTTC. The rearrangement uses TRBV4-2 and TRBJ2-1; 8 bases line up with TRBD2. Trimming removed 3 bases from V and 0 bases from J; junction bases left unmatched: 10. From germline, CDR1 is LGHNA and CDR2 YNFKEQ. The CDR3 is 18 residues long.

The CDR3 region is CASSPLLTAEAFF. The CDR3 DNA follows: TGTGCCAGCTCTCCCCTTCTGACTGCTGAAGCTTTCTTT. V and J are TRBV18 and TRBJ1-1; the D is unclear. Germline-derived CDR1 and CDR2 are KGHSH and LQKENI. Trimming took off 6 bases at V and 6 bases at J, with 14 bases between the two ends. This CDR3 has 13 amino acids.

This clone turned up a few times. This chain connects TRBV2 to TRBJ2-5; D uncertain. The CDR3 has 14 residues. Trimming pared 3 bases from V and 2 bases from J, leaving 10 bases between. The germline V gene encodes CDR1 SNHLY and CDR2 FYNNEI. DNA for the CDR3: TGTGCCAGCAGTGATATGAGCGAACAAGAGACCCAGTACTTC. Protein sequence: CASSDMSEQETQYF.

V and J are TRBV6-6 and TRBJ2-1, with TRBD2 identical over 8 bases. The ends lost 0 bases at V and 7 bases at J; junction bases unmatched: 2. The germline gives CDR1 MNHNY, CDR2 SVGAGI (reference sequence). The CDR3 is made up of 14 amino acids. CDR3 in amino acids: CASSYSRGGNEQFF. The CDR3 coding sequence is TGTGCCAGCAGTTACTCACGGGGGGGAAATGAGCAGTTCTTC.

This clone was counted a single time. The chain has TRBV7-9 and TRBJ1-4, with D unclear. V dropped 4 bases and J dropped 8 bases, with 14 bases sitting between them. This CDR3 is 14 amino acids long. Germline values: CDR1 SEHNR, CDR2 FQNEAQ (reference sequence). The CDR3 protein is CASSSLPAREKLFF. The CDR3 DNA reads as TGTGCCAGCAGCTCCCTTCCAGCGAGGGAAAAACTGTTTTTT. The full variable domain, its missing parts supplied by reference TRBV7-9 and TRBJ1-4, is DTGVSQNPRHKITKRGQNVTFRCDPISEHNRLYWYRQTLGQGPEFLTYFQNEAQLEKSRLLSDRFSAERPKGSFSTLEIQRTEQGDSAMYLCASSSLPAREKLFFGSGTQLSVL.

This clone appeared once. This chain joins TRBV7-9 and TRBJ2-1, with TRBD2 matching over 7 bases. The CDR3 sequence is 13 residues long. After removal of 5 bases from V and 8 bases from J, the junction contained 6 bases not matched to a gene. Germline values: CDR1 SEHNR, CDR2 FQNEAQ (reference sequence). The CDR3 here is CASSLPGGDEQFF. The CDR3 nucleotides are TGTGCCAGCAGCCTACCTGGGGGGGATGAGCAGTTCTTC.

Note on this clone: One end of the junction fails to match germline, which may point to a read error. Within the sample, other DNA sequences also encode this same CDR3. The chain uses TRBV7-3 and TRBJ1-1; D remains ambiguous. The germline V gene encodes CDR1 SGHTA and CDR2 FQGTGA. The CDR3 has 14 amino acids. In DNA form, the CDR3 reads TGTGCCAGCAGCCTAACGGGAGGAAACACTGAAGCTTTCTTT. Protein product: CASSLTGGNTEAFF.

The gene calls are TRBV30 and TRBJ1-1; D call uncertain. The germline gives CDR1 GTSNPN, CDR2 SVGIG (reference sequence). This CDR3 comprises 12 residues. V was pared by 1 base and J by 5 bases, with 8 bases between. In DNA, the CDR3 is TGTGCCTGGAGTGCACAGTCTACTGAAGCTTTCTTT. Protein sequence: CAWSAQSTEAFF.

The V and J genes are TRBV19 and TRBJ1-1, with TRBD1 matching over 7 bases. J lost 1 base, V lost 3 bases, and 5 bases had no gene match. CDR1 and CDR2 from the germline V gene are LNHDA and SQIVND (reference sequence). The CDR3 is 15 residues long. In nucleotides, the CDR3 is TGTGCCAGTAGTATCGAGACAGGGAGGAACACTGAAGCTTTCTTT. Protein product: CASSIETGRNTEAFF.

The rearrangement uses TRBV7-2 and TRBJ1-2, with D perhaps TRBD1 (6 bases). The CDR3 contains 17 residues. V was cut by 2 bases and J by 4 bases, with 20 bases left in between. Germline V gene lookup returns CDR1 SGHTA and CDR2 FQGNSA. The CDR3 is CASSLTPQGGPFYGYTF. CDR3 nucleotides: TGTGCCAGCAGCTTAACCCCACAAGGGGGACCTTTCTATGGCTACACCTTC.

The chain uses TRBV5-1 and TRBJ2-7; tentatively, D is TRBD1 (5 bases). This CDR3 is built from 15 residues. CDR1 is SGHRS and CDR2 is YFSETQ in the germline V gene. Deletions cut 2 bases from V and 0 bases from J, with 12 bases between. CDR3 sequence: CASSFLTESSYEQYF. The DNA for the CDR3 is TGCGCCAGCAGCTTTTTGACAGAGAGCTCCTACGAGCAGTACTTC.

This clone appeared a single time. The J gene is TRBJ2-7, the V gene TRBV14, with D unclear. The germline V and J ends were trimmed by 1 base and 4 bases, with 11 bases remaining between them. The CDR3 has 14 amino acids. In germline, CDR1 is SGHDN, CDR2 FVKESK. The CDR3 here is CASSQALFPYEQYF. CDR3 nucleotides: TGTGCCAGCAGCCAAGCCCTATTCCCTTACGAGCAGTACTTC.